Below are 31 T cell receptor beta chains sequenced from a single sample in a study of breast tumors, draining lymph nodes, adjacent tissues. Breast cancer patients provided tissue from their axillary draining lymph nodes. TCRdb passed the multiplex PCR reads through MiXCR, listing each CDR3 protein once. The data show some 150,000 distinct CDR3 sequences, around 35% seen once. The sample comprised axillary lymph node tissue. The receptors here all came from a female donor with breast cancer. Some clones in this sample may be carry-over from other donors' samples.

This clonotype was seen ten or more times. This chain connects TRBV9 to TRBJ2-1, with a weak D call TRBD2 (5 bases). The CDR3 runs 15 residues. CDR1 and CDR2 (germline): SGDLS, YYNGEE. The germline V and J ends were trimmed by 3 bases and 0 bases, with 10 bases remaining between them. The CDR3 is CASSASGGSYNEQFF. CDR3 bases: TGTGCCAGCAGCGCCAGCGGCGGCTCCTACAATGAGCAGTTCTTC.

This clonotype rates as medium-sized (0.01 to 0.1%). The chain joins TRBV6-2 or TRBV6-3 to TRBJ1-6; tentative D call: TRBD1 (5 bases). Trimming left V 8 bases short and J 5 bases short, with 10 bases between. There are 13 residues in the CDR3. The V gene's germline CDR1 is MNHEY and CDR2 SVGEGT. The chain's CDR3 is CASSVRDNSPLHF. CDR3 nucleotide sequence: TGTGCCAGCTCCGTCAGGGATAATTCACCCCTCCACTTT.

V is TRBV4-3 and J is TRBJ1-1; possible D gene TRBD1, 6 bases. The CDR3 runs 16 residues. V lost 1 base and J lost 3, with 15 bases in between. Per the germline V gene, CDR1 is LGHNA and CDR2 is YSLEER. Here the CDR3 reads CASSQGPGVGDTEAFF. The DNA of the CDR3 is TGCGCCAGCAGCCAAGGTCCAGGGGTTGGGGACACTGAAGCTTTCTTT.

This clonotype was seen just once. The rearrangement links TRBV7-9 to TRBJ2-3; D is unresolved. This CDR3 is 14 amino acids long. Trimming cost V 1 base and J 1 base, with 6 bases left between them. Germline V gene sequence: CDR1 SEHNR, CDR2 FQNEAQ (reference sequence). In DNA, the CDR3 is TGTGCCAGCAGCTTAGGGGTACGCACAGATACGCAGTATTTT. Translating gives CASSLGVRTDTQYF.

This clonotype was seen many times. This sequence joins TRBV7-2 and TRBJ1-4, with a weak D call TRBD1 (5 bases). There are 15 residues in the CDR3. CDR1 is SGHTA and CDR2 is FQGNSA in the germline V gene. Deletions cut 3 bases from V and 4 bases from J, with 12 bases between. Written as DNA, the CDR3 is TGTGCCAGCAGCTTCTCAGGGAAGGGTAATGAAAAACTGTTTTTT. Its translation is CASSFSGKGNEKLFF. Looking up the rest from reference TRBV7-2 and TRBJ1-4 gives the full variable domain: GAGVSQSPSNKVTEKGKDVELRCDPISGHTALYWYRQSLGQGLEFLIYFQGNSAPDKSGLPSDRFSAERTGGSVSTLTIQRTQQEDSAVYLCASSFSGKGNEKLFFGSGTQLSVL.

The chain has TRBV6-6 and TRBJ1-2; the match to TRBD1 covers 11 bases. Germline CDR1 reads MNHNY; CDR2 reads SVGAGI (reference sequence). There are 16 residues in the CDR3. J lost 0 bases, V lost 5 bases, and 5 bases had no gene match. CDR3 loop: CASSHGTGGTNYGYTF. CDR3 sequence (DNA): TGTGCCAGCAGTCATGGGACAGGGGGAACTAACTATGGCTACACCTTC.

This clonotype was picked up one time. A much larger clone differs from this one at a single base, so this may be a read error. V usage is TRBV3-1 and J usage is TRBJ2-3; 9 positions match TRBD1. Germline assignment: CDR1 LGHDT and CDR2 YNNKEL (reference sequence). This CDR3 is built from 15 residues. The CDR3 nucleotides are TGTGCCAGCAGACGACAGGGGGGGGGCACAGGTACGCAGTATTTT. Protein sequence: CASRRQGGGTGTQYF.

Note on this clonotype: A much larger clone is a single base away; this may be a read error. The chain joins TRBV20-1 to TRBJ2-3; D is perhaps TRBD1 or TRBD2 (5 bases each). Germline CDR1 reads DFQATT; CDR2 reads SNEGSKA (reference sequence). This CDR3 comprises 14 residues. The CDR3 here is CSANPTGTTATQYF. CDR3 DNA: TGCAGTGCTAACCCAACGGGGACCACAGCTACGCAGTATTTT.

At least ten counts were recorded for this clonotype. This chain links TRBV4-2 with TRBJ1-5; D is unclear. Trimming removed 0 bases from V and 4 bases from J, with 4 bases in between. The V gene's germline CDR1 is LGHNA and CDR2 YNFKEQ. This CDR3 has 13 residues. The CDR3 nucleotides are TGTGCCAGCAGCCAAGATCGAAATCAGCCCCAGCATTTT. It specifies CASSQDRNQPQHF.

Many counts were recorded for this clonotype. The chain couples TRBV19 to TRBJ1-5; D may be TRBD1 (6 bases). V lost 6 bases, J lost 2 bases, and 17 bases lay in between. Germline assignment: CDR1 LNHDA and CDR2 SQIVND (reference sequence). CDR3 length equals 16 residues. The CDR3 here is CASSLQGNMGNQPQHF. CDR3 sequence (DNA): TGTGCCAGTAGCTTACAGGGTAATATGGGCAATCAGCCCCAGCATTTT.

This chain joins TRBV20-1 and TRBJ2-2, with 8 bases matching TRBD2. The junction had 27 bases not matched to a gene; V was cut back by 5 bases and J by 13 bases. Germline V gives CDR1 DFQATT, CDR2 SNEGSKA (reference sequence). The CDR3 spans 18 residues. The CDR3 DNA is TGCAGTGCTTGCGGGGGGACGGGTAACTATGGCTACTGTAGGGGGCTGTTTTTT. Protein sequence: CSACGGTGNYGYCRGLFF.

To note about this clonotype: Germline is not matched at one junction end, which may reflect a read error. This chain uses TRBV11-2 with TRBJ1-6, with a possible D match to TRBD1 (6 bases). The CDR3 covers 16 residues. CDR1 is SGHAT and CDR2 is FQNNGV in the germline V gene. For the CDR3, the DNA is TGTGCCAGCAGCTTAATTGTAGGGGGTTATAATTCGCCCCTCCACTTT. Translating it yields CASSLIVGGYNSPLHF. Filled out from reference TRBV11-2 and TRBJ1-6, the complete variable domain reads EAGVAQSPRYKIIEKRQSVAFWCNPISGHATLYWYQQILGQGPKLLIQFQNNGVVDDSQLPKDRFSAERLKGVDSTLKIQPAKLEDSAVYLCASSLIVGGYNSPLHFGNGTRLTVT.

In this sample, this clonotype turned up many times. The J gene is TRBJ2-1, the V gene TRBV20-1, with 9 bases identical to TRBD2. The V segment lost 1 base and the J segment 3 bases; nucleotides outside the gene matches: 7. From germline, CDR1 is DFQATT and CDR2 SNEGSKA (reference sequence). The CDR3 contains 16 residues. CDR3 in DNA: TGCAGTGCTAGAGCGCCACTAGCGGGTGACTACAATGAGCAGTTCTTC. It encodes CSARAPLAGDYNEQFF.

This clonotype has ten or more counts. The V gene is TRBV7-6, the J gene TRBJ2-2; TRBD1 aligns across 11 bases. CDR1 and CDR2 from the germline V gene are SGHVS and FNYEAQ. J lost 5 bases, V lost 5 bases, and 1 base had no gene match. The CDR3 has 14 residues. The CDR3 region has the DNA TGTGCCAGCAGCGGGGACAGGGGGACCGGGGAGCTGTTTTTT. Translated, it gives CASSGDRGTGELFF.

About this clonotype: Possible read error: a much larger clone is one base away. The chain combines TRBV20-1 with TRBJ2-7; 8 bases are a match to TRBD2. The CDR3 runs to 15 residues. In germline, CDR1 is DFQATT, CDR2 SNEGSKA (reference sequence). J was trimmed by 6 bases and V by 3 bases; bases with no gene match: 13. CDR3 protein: CSAREVMREAVEQYF. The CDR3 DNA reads TGCAGTGCTAGGGAGGTCATGCGGGAGGCCGTCGAGCAGTACTTC.

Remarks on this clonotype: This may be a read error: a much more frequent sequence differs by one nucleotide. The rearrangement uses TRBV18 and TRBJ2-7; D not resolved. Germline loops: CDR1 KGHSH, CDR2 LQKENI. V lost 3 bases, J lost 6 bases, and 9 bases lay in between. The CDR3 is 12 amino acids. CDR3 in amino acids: CASSPTFCEQYF. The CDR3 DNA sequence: TGTGCCAGCTCACCCACGTTCTGCGAGCAGTACTTC.

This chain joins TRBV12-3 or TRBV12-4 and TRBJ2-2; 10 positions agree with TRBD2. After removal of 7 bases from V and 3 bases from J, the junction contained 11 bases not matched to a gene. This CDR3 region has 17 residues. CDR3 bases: TGTGCCAGCACCATGCGGACTAGCGGACTCGACACCGGGGAGCTGTTTTTT. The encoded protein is CASTMRTSGLDTGELFF.

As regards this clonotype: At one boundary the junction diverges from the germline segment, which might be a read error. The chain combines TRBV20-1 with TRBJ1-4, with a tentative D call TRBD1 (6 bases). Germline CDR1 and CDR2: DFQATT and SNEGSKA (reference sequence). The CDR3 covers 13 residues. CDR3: CSARRGARETLVF. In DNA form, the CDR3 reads TGCAGTGCTAGGAGGGGGGCGAGGGAAACACTGGTTTTT.

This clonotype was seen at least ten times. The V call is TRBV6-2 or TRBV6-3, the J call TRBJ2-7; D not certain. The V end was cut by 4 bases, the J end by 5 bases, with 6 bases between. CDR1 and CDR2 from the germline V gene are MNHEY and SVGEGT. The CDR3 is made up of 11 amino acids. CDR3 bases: TGTGCCAGCAGTTCCGGAAACGAGCAGTACTTC. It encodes CASSSGNEQYF.

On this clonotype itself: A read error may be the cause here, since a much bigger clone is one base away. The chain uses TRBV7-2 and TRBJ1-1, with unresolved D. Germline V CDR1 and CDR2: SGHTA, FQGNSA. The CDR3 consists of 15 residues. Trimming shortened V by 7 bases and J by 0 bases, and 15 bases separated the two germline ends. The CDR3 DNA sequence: TGTGCCAGCACTGCCCCCCGGCCCGTGAACACTGAAGCTTTCTTT. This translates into CASTAPRPVNTEAFF. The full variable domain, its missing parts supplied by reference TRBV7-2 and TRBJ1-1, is GAGVSQSPSNKVTEKGKDVELRCDPISGHTALYWYRQSLGQGLEFLIYFQGNSAPDKSGLPSDRFSAERTGGSVSTLTIQRTQQEDSAVYLCASTAPRPVNTEAFFGQGTRLTVV.

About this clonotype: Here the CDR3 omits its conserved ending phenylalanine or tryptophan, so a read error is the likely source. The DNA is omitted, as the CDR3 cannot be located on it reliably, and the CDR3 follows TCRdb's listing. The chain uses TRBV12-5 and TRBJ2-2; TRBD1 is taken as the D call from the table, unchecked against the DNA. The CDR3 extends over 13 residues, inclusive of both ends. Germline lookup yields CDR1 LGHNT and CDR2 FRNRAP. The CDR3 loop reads CASGVGNRDRHFS.

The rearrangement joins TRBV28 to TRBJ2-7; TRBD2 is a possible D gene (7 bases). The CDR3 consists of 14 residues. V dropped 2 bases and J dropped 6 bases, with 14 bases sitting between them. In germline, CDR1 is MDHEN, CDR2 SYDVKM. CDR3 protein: CASSLAAGAGEQYF. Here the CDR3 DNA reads TGTGCCAGCAGTTTAGCGGCGGGGGCAGGCGAGCAGTACTTC.

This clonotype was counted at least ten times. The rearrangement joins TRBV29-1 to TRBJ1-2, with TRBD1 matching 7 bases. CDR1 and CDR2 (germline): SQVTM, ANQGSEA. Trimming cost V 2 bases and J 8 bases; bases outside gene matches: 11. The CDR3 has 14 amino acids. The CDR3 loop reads CSVERDRVSGGYTF. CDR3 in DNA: TGCAGCGTTGAACGAGACAGGGTATCGGGAGGCTACACCTTC.

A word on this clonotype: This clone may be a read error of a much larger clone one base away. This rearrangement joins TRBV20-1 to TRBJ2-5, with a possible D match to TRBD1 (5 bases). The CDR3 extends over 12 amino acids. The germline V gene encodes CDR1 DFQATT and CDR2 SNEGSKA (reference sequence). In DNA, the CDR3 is TGCAGTGAGGGGCAGAGACAAGAGACCCCGTACTTC. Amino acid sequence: CSEGQRQETPYF.

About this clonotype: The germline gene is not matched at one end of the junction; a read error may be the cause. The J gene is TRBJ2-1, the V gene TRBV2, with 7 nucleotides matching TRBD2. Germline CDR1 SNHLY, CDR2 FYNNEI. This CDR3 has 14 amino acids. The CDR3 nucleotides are TGTGTCAGCAGTGCTAGCGGACGGGACCCAGGGCAGTTCTTC. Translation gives CVSSASGRDPGQFF. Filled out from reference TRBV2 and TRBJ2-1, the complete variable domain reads EPEVTQTPSHQVTQMGQEVILRCVPISNHLYFYWYRQILGQKVEFLVSFYNNEISEKSEIFDDQFSVERPDGSNFTLKIRSTKLEDSAMYFCVSSASGRDPGQFFGPGTRLTVL.

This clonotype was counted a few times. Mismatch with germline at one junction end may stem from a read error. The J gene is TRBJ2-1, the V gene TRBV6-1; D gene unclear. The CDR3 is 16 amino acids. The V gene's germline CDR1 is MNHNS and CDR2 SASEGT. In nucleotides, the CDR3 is TGTGCCAGCAGTCAAGCGCTTTTCGCAGAATACAATGAGCAGTTCTTC. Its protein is CASSQALFAEYNEQFF.

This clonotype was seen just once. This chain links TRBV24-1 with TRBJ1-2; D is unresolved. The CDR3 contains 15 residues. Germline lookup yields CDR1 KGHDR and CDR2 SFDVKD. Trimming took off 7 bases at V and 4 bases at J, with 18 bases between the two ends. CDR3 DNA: TGTGCCACCAGCGCTAGAGCAAGGCCAGGCTATGGCTACACCTTC. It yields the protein CATSARARPGYGYTF.

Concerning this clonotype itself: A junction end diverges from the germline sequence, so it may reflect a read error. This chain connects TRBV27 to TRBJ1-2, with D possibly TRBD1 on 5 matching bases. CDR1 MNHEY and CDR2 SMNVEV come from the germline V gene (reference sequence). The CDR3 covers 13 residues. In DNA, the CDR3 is TGTGCCAGCAGTTTACGGGGGTGGGGTGGCCACACCTTC. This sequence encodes CASSLRGWGGHTF.

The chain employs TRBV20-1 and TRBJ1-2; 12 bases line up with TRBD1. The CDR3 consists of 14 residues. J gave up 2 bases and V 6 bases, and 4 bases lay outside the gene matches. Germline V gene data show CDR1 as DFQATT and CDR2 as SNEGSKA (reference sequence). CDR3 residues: CSAAGTGGNYGYTF. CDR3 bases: TGCAGTGCCGCCGGGACAGGGGGCAACTATGGCTACACCTTC.

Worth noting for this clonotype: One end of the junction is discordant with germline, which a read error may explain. In nucleotides, the CDR3 is TGTGCCAGCAGCTTGCAGTGCGAGAGCAACTATGGCTACCCCTTC. Residues: CASSLQCESNYGYPF. The chain combines TRBV7-9 with TRBJ1-2; no firm D call. This CDR3 region has 15 residues. CDR1 SEHNR and CDR2 FQNEAQ come from the germline V gene (reference sequence).

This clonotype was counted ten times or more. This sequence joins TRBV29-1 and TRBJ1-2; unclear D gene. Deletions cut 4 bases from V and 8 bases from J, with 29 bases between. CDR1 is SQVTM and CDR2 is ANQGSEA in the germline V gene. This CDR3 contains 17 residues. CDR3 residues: CSVGLRIGMAGIVGYTF. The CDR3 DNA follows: TGCAGCGTTGGCCTTCGTATCGGGATGGCGGGAATCGTAGGCTACACCTTC.